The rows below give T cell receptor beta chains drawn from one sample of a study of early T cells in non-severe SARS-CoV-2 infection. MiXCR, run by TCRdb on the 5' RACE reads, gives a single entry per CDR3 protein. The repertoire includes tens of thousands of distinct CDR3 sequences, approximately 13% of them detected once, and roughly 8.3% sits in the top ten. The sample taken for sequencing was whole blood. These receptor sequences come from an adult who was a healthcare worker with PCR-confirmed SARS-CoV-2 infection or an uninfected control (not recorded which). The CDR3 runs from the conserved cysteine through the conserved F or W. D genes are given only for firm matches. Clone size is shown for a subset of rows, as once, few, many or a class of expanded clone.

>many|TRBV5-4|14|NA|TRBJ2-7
TGTGCCAGCAGCCTGCCAGGGACCACCTACGAGCAGTACTTC
CASSLPGTTYEQYF
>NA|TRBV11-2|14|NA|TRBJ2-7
TGTGCCAGCAGCTTACAGCAGGGGCCCCACGAGCAGTACTTC
CASSLQQGPHEQYF
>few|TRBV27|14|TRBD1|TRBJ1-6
TGTGCCAGCAGTTTTCGACAGGGGAATTCACCCCTCCACTTT
CASSFRQGNSPLHF
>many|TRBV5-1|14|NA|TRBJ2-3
TGCGCCAGCAGCTTGGAGGCCGGGGATGGGACGCAGTATTTT
CASSLEAGDGTQYF
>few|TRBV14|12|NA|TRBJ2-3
TGTGCCAGCAGCCAAGTGATGGATACGCAGTATTTT
CASSQVMDTQYF
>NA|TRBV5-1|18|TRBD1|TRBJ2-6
TGCGCCAGCAGCTTTTTCGGACAGGGAACCCAAGGGGCCAACGTCCTGACTTTC
CASSFFGQGTQGANVLTF
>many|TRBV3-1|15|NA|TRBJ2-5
TGTGCCAGCAGCTGGGGGCCTGCACCCCAAGAGACCCAGTACTTC
CASSWGPAPQETQYF
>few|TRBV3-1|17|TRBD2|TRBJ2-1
TGTGCCAGCAGCCAAAAGGGACTACCGAGCTCCTACAATGAGCAGTTCTTC
CASSQKGLPSSYNEQFF
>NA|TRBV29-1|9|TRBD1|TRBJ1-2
TGCAGCGTTGGGGACAGGGCCGCCTTC
CSVGDRAAF
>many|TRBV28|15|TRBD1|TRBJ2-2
TGTGCCAGCAGTTTGGGACAGGGGGACACCGGGGAGCTGTTTTTT
CASSLGQGDTGELFF
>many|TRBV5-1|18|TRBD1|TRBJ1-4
TGCGCCAGCAGCCCAGGACGTGGGACAGGGGGCTTCTTGGAAAAACTGTTTTTT
CASSPGRGTGGFLEKLFF
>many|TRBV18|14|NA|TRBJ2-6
TGTGCCAGCTCGCAGGCCTCTGGGGCCAACGTCCTGACTTTC
CASSQASGANVLTF
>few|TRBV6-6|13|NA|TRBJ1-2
TGTGCCAGCTCCCCTGGGGTAAACTATGGCTACACCTTC
CASSPGVNYGYTF